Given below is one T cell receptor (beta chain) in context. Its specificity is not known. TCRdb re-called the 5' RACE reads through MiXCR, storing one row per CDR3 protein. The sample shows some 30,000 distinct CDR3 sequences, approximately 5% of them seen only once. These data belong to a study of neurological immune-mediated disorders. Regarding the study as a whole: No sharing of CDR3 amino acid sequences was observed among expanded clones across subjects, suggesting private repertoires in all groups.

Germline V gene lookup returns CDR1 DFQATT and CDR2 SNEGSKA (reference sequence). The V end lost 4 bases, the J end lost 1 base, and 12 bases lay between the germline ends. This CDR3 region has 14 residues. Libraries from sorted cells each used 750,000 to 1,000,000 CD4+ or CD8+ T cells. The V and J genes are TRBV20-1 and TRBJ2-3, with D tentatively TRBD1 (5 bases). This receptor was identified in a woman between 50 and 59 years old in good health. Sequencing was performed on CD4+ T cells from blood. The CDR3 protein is CSATTEPRTDTQYF. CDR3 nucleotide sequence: TGCAGTGCTACGACAGAACCCCGCACAGATACGCAGTATTTT.